Each of the 17 T cell receptor beta chains below was sequenced from the same sample in a study of CD8 T cells in ankylosing spondylitis. TCRdb used MiXCR to reprocess the 5' RACE reads, holding one entry per CDR3 protein. The sample holds around 230,000 distinct CDR3 sequences, 8.6% seen once. Sequences were obtained from blood, either unsorted or a sorted T cell fraction (not recorded which). These receptors came from a male donor with ankylosing spondylitis or in good health (not recorded which).

This clonotype was recorded at least ten times. The chain combines TRBV5-6 with TRBJ1-2; the D gene is possibly TRBD1 (6 bases). V was cut by 1 base and J by 7 bases, with 17 bases left in between. Germline CDR1 reads SGHDT; CDR2 reads YYEEEE. The CDR3 is made up of 15 amino acids. The CDR3 loop reads CASSLWGADGGGYTF. The CDR3 region has the DNA TGTGCCAGCAGCTTGTGGGGGGCGGACGGCGGTGGCTACACCTTC.

V is TRBV5-1 and J is TRBJ2-2; 12 bases map to TRBD2. CDR1 and CDR2 from the germline V gene are SGHRS and YFSETQ. The CDR3 sequence is 17 residues long. J lost 4 bases, V lost 0 bases, and 4 bases had no gene match. As DNA, the CDR3 is TGCGCCAGCAGCTTGGCCGGGACTAGCGGGCCCACCGGGGAGCTGTTTTTT. It translates to CASSLAGTSGPTGELFF.

The table lists this clonotype with many counts. The chain is built from TRBV5-1 and TRBJ1-1, with 8 nucleotides matching TRBD1. Germline trimming cut 0 bases from V and 5 bases from J; bases unmatched to any gene: 6. Germline V gene sequence: CDR1 SGHRS, CDR2 YFSETQ. The CDR3 consists of 15 residues. The CDR3 region is CASSLGAGGLTEAFF. The CDR3 DNA is TGCGCCAGCAGCTTGGGTGCAGGGGGCTTAACTGAAGCTTTCTTT.

In nucleotides, the CDR3 is TGTGCCAGCAGCTTAATGGCTAACGGGCCCCGGACTGAAGCTTTCTTT. Protein: CASSLMANGPRTEAFF. The genes are TRBV7-2 and TRBJ1-1; D gene ambiguous. The CDR3 contains 16 residues. Germline CDR1 is SGHTA and CDR2 is FQGNSA. Trimming shortened V by 2 bases and J by 5 bases, and 18 bases separated the two germline ends.

This clonotype showed up many times. One end of the junction fails to match germline, which may point to a read error. The CDR3 region has the DNA TGTGCTAGCAGCTCCCTAGCGGGAGTCGACAATGAGCAGTTCTTC. Amino acids: CASSSLAGVDNEQFF. This chain joins TRBV7-7 and TRBJ2-1, with 10 positions matching TRBD2. This CDR3 has 15 amino acids. Germline V gene lookup returns CDR1 SSHAT and CDR2 FNYEAQ (reference sequence).

This chain's CDR3 is CASSSTGFYEQYF. The CDR3 nucleotides are TGTGCCAGCAGCTCCACAGGGTTCTACGAGCAGTACTTC. The gene calls are TRBV7-3 and TRBJ2-7, with D possibly being TRBD1 (6 bases). The germline gives CDR1 SGHTA, CDR2 FQGTGA. Deletions cut 4 bases from V and 3 bases from J, with 10 bases between. The CDR3 consists of 13 residues.

This clonotype has just a few counts. The chain couples TRBV20-1 to TRBJ2-4; D is perhaps TRBD2 (6 bases). Deletions cut 6 bases from V and 4 bases from J, with 10 bases between. The germline CDR1 and CDR2 sequences are DFQATT and SNEGSKA (reference sequence). This CDR3 contains 12 residues. The CDR3 is CSARSGKNIQYF. CDR3 sequence (DNA): TGCAGTGCGAGAAGCGGGAAAAACATTCAGTACTTC.

This clonotype was found many times. The V and J genes are TRBV19 and TRBJ1-1, with no clear D. Germline V gene sequence: CDR1 LNHDA, CDR2 SQIVND (reference sequence). Between the trimmed V and J ends, which lost 6 bases and 8 bases, there was a span of 16 bases. The CDR3 covers 13 residues. Here the CDR3 reads CASRLNPGGEAFF. The CDR3 DNA sequence: TGTGCCAGTAGACTCAACCCCGGCGGCGAAGCTTTCTTT.

This clonotype was counted between two and nine times. V is TRBV7-8 and J is TRBJ1-1, with unresolved D. Germline lookup yields CDR1 SGHVS and CDR2 FQNEAQ. The CDR3 contains 16 residues. Trimming removed 2 bases at V and 3 bases at J, with 16 bases between. Here the CDR3 DNA reads TGTGCCAGCAGCTTAAGGGTGTATCACCGAGACACTGAAGCTTTCTTT. This codes for CASSLRVYHRDTEAFF.

This clonotype showed up just a few times. CDR3 region: CASSYLRSSTDTQYF. CDR3 in DNA: TGCGCCAGCAGCTACCTCCGATCTAGCACAGATACGCAGTATTTT. The rearrangement links TRBV5-1 to TRBJ2-3; D gene ambiguous. CDR3 length: 15 amino acids. The V and J ends lost 3 bases and 0 bases respectively, with 11 bases between them. Per the germline V gene, CDR1 is SGHRS and CDR2 is YFSETQ.

This clonotype was recorded at least ten times. This chain links TRBV16 with TRBJ1-2; possible D gene TRBD1, 6 bases. Germline V gene data show CDR1 as KGHSY and CDR2 as FQNENV. The CDR3 has 14 residues. V shed 2 bases and J shed 6 bases, with 13 bases lying between them. CDR3 bases: TGTGCCAGCAGCCAAGTGTCAGGGGTTGATGGCTACACCTTC. Translating it yields CASSQVSGVDGYTF.

This clonotype was seen more than once but under ten times. The rearrangement links TRBV20-1 to TRBJ1-6, with 11 bases matching TRBD1. The CDR3 has 16 residues. The ends lost 0 bases at V and 5 bases at J; junction bases unmatched: 3. The germline V gene encodes CDR1 DFQATT and CDR2 SNEGSKA (reference sequence). CDR3 region: CSAREWDRGDNSPLHF. Here the CDR3 DNA reads TGCAGTGCTAGAGAGTGGGACAGGGGGGATAATTCACCCCTCCACTTT.

There are many counts of this clonotype. V is TRBV20-1 and J is TRBJ1-5; 10 positions agree with TRBD1. The CDR3 is 17 residues long. Unmatched junction bases numbered 10, after V lost 1 base and J lost 4 bases. Germline CDR1 reads DFQATT; CDR2 reads SNEGSKA (reference sequence). The CDR3 sequence: CSARGGTGDMENQPQHF. For the CDR3, the DNA is TGCAGTGCTAGAGGGGGGACAGGGGATATGGAGAATCAGCCCCAGCATTTT.

Many counts were recorded for this clonotype. The gene calls are TRBV7-2 and TRBJ1-2; D gene unclear. V lost 4 bases and J lost 8, with 8 bases in between. Germline assignment: CDR1 SGHTA and CDR2 FQGNSA. The CDR3 is 11 amino acids. CDR3 in DNA: TGTGCCAGCAGCTCCTATAGGGGCTACACCTTC. This sequence encodes CASSSYRGYTF.

The sample holds many counts of this clonotype. This rearrangement joins TRBV7-6 to TRBJ1-2; D not certain. With 4 bases removed from V and 4 bases from J, the gap between germline ends came to 13 bases. The CDR3 loop spans 14 amino acids. Germline loops: CDR1 SGHVS, CDR2 FNYEAQ. For the CDR3, the DNA is TGTGCCAGCAGCTCCCCGACGGGTTTCTATGGCTACACCTTC. The encoded protein is CASSSPTGFYGYTF.

This chain uses TRBV18 with TRBJ2-3; TRBD1 might be the D (6 bases). The CDR3 runs to 17 residues. Germline V gene lookup returns CDR1 KGHSH and CDR2 LQKENI. The V end lost 2 bases, the J end lost 2 bases, and 17 bases lay between the germline ends. CDR3 amino acids: CASSPVQNRAVTDTQYF. In DNA form, the CDR3 reads TGTGCCAGCTCACCAGTACAAAACAGGGCGGTCACAGATACGCAGTATTTT.

This clonotype has a count of ten or more. V and J are TRBV14 and TRBJ2-1, with D possibly matching TRBD1 (8 bases). Germline loops: CDR1 SGHDN, CDR2 FVKESK. The CDR3 covers 17 residues. Trimming removed 4 bases from V and 7 bases from J, with 23 bases in between. The CDR3 is CASSLRQGIIGGNEQFF. CDR3 nucleotides: TGTGCCAGCAGCCTGAGACAGGGGATAATCGGGGGGAATGAGCAGTTCTTC.